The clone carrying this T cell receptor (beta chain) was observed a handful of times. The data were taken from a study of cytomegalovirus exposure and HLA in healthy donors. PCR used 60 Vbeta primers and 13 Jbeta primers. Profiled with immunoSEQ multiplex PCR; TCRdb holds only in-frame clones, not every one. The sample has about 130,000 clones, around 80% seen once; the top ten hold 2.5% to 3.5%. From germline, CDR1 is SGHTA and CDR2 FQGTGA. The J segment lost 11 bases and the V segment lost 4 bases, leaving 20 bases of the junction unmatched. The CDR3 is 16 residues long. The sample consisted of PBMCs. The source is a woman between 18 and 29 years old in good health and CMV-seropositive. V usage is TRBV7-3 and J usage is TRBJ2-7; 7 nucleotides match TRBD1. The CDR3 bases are TGTGCCAGCAGCTATTGGGCCGGGACAGCCGGCCTACTGGAGTACTTC. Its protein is CASSYWAGTAGLLEYF. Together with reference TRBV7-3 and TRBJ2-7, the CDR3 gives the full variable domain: GAGVSQTPSNKVTEKGKYVELRCDPISGHTALYWYRQSLGQGPEFLIYFQGTGAADDSGLPNDRFFAVRPEGSVSTLKIQRTERGDSAVYLCASSYWAGTAGLLEYFGPGTRLTVT.